This T cell receptor (beta chain) was sequenced in a study of T cell responses to AZD1222 COVID-19 vaccine. General observations from the study: Distributed over spike, vaccine-associated CD4 TCRs predominated at 160-218 and 743-854. Targeting of unmutated variant regions was reportedly seen in nearly half of spike-specific TCRs.

Data came from immunoSEQ multiplex PCR; TCRdb stores just in-frame clones and leaves some out. The sample has 160,000 or so clones; 90% are singletons. Germline assignment: CDR1 SGHRS and CDR2 YFSETQ. The CDR3 is 14 amino acids. Trimming stripped 2 bases from V and 5 bases from J, with 14 bases between. Concerning this clone itself: Its matching antigen is unknown.

The chain couples TRBV5-1 to TRBJ2-7; possible D gene TRBD2, 5 bases. The origin of this receptor is an adult in good health. Sequencing used peripheral blood, obtained on day 0 of AZD1222 vaccination. CDR3: CASSFGEGPDEQYF. The CDR3 coding sequence is TGCGCCAGCAGCTTTGGAGAGGGTCCGGACGAGCAGTACTTC.